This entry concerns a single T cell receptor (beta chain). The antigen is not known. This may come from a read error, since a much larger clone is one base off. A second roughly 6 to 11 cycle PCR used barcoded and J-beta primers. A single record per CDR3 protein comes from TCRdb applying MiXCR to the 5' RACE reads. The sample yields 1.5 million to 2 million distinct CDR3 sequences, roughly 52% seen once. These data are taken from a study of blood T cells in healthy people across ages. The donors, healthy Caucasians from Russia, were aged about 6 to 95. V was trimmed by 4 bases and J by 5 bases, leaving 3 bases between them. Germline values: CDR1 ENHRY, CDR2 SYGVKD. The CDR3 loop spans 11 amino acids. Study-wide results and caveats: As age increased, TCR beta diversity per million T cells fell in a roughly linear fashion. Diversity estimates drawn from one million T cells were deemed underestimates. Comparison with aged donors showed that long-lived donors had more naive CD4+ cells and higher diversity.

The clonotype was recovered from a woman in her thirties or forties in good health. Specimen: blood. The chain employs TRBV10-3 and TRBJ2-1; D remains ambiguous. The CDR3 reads CAISGNNEQFF. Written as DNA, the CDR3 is TGTGCCATCAGTGGAAACAATGAGCAGTTCTTC.